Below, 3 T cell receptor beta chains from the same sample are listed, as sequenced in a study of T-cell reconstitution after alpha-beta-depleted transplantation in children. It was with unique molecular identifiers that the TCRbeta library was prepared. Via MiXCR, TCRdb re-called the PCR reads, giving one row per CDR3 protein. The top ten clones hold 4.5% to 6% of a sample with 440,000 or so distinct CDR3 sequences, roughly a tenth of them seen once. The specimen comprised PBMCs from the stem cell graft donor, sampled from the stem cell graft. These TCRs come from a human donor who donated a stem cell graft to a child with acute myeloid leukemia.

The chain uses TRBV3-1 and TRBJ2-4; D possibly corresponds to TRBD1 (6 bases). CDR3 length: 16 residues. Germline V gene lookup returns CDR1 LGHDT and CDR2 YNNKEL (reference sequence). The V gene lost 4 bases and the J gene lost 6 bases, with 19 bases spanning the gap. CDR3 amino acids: CASSPGENRAPNIQYF. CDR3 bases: TGTGCCAGCAGCCCCGGAGAGAACAGGGCCCCAAACATTCAGTACTTC.

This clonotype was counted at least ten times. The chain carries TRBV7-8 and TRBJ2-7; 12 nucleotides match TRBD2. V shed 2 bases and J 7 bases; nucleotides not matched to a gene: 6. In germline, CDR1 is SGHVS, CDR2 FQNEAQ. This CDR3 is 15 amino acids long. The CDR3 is CASSLTRTSGIEQYF. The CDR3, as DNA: TGTGCCAGCAGCTTAACCCGGACTAGCGGGATAGAGCAGTACTTC.

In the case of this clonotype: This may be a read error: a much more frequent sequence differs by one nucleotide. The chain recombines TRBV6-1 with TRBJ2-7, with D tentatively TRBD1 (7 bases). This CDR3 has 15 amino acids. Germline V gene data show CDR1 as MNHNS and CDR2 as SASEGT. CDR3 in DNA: TGTGCCAGCAGTCCTCGGACAGGAGGGGGCTACGACCAGTACTTC. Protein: CASSPRTGGGYDQYF.